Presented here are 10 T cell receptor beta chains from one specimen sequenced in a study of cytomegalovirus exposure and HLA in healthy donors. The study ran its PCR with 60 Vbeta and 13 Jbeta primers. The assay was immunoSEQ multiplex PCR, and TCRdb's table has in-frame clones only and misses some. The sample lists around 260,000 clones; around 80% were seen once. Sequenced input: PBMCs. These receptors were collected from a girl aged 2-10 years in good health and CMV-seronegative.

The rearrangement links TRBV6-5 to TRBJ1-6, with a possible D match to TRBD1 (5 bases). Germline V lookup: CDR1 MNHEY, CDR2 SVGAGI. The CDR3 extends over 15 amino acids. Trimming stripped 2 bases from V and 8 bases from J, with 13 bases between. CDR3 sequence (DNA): TGTGCCAGCAGTTACCCCCCAGGGCATCATTCACCCCTCCACTTT. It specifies CASSYPPGHHSPLHF.

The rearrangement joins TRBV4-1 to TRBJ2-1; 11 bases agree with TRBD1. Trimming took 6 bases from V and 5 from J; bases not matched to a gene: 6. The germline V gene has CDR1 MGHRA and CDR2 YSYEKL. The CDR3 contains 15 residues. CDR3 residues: CASRRGTGGNNEQFF. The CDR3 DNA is TGCGCCAGCAGACGGGGGACAGGGGGAAACAATGAGCAGTTCTTC.

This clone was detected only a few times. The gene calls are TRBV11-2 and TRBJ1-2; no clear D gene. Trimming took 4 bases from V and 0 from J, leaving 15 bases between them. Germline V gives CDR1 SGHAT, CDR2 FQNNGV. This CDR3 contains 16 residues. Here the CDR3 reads CASSSGGETPNYGYTF. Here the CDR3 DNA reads TGTGCCAGCAGCTCCGGTGGGGAGACTCCTAACTATGGCTACACCTTC.

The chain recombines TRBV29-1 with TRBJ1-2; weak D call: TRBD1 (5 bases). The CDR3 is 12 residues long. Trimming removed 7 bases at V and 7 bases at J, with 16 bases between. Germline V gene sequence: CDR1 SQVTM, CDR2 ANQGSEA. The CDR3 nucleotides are TGCAGCGCTGTCCGGCAGGGAGGTGGCTACACCTTC. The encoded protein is CSAVRQGGGYTF. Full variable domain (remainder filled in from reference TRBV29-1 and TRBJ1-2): SAVISQKPSRDICQRGTSLTIQCQVDSQVTMMFWYRQQPGQSLTLIATANQGSEATYESGFVIDKFPISRPNLTFSTLTVSNMSPEDSSIYLCSAVRQGGGYTFGSGTRLTVV.

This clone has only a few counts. The CDR3 sequence: CASRYRQDDQETQYF. Here the CDR3 DNA reads TGTGCCAGCAGATACCGACAGGATGACCAAGAGACCCAGTACTTC. The gene calls are TRBV7-9 and TRBJ2-5, with D possibly matching TRBD1 (6 bases). The CDR3 has 15 residues. CDR1 is SEHNR, CDR2 FQNEAQ, per germline (reference sequence). V was clipped by 6 bases and J by 0 bases, with 14 bases between them. The full variable domain, with the rest looked up from reference TRBV7-9 and TRBJ2-5, is DTGVSQNPRHKITKRGQNVTFRCDPISEHNRLYWYRQTLGQGPEFLTYFQNEAQLEKSRLLSDRFSAERPKGSFSTLEIQRTEQGDSAMYLCASRYRQDDQETQYFGPGTRLLVL.

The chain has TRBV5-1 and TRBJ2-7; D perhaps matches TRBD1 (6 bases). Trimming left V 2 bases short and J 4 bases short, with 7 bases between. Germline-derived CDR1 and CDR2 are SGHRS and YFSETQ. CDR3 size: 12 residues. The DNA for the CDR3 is TGCGCCAGCAGCTTAACAGGGTACGAGCAGTACTTC. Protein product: CASSLTGYEQYF.

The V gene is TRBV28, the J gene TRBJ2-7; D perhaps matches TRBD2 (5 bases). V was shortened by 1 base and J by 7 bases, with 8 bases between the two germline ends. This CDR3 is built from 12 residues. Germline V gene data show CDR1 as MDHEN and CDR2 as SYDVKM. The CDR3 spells CASSLLSGEQYF. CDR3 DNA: TGTGCCAGCAGTTTATTGTCGGGAGAGCAGTACTTC. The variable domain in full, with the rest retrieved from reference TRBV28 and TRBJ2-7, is DVKVTQSSRYLVKRTGEKVFLECVQDMDHENMFWYRQDPGLGLRLIYFSYDVKMKEKGDIPEGYSVSREKKERFSLILESASTNQTSMYLCASSLLSGEQYFGPGTRLTVT.

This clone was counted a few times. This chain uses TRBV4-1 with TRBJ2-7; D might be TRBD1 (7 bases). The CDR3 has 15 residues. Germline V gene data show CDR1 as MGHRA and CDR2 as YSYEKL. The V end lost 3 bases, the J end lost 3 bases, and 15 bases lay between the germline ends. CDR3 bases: TGCGCCAGCAGCCACAAGGAGGGGGCAGGCTACGAGCAGTACTTC. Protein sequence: CASSHKEGAGYEQYF.

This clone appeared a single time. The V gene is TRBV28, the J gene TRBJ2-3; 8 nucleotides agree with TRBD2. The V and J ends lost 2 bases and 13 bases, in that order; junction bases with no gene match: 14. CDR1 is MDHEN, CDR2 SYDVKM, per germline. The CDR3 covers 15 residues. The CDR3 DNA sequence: TGTGCCAGCAGTTTACCTATACCGGCAGCGGGAGTGAAGTATTTT. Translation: CASSLPIPAAGVKYF.

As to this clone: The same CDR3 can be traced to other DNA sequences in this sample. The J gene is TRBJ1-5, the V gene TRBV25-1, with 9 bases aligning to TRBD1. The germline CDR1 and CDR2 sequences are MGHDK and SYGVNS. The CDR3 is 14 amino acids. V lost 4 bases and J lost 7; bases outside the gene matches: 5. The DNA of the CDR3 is TGTGCCAGCAGTGGAGGACAGGGGAGCCAGCCCCAGCATTTT. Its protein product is CASSGGQGSQPQHF.